A single sample gave rise to the 26 T cell receptor beta chains below, sequenced in a study of shared clonotypes between healthy human individuals. Sequencing was performed with immunoSEQ multiplex PCR; in TCRdb, only in-frame clones are kept and a portion is missing. The data contain around 1,000,000 clones, about 80% of them seen just once; the ten biggest clones take up 0.89%. The sequencing sample was made of memory CD4+ T cells from PBMCs. Noted subset: CD45RA-negative fraction. These receptors came from a man aged 18 to 30 in good health. Some clones in this sample may be carry-over from other donors' samples.

The chain recombines TRBV5-1 with TRBJ1-2; no clear D gene. The CDR3 runs 13 residues. V was clipped by 0 bases and J by 5 bases, with 8 bases between them. CDR1 and CDR2 from the germline V gene are SGHRS and YFSETQ. For the CDR3, the DNA is TGCGCCAGCAGCTTGGGGGAACGATATGGCTACACCTTC. Translation gives CASSLGERYGYTF.

The chain links TRBV6-6 to TRBJ1-1; weak D call: TRBD1 (5 bases). This CDR3 is 14 amino acids long. The ends were cut back, 2 bases at V and 0 bases at J, with 7 bases in the middle. Germline V gene lookup returns CDR1 MNHNY and CDR2 SVGAGI (reference sequence). The CDR3 nucleotides are TGTGCCAGCAGTTACCAGGGTGTGAACACTGAAGCTTTCTTT. This codes for CASSYQGVNTEAFF.

The V call is TRBV4-1, the J call TRBJ2-5, with 10 nucleotides matching TRBD1. J lost 4 bases, V lost 4 bases, and 9 bases had no gene match. This CDR3 is built from 16 residues. Per germline, CDR1 MGHRA and CDR2 YSYEKL. The CDR3 nucleotides are TGCGCCAGCAGCCTAGAGACAGGGGGCGCGGGAGAGACCCAGTACTTC. Amino acids: CASSLETGGAGETQYF.

The chain joins TRBV9 to TRBJ1-1; weak D call: TRBD1 (6 bases). The CDR3 contains 14 residues. CDR1 and CDR2 from the germline V gene are SGDLS and YYNGEE. With 3 bases removed from V and 5 bases from J, the gap between germline ends came to 14 bases. The CDR3 DNA sequence: TGTGCCAGCAGCGCGCGGACAGTTGCGACTGAAGCTTTCTTT. Translated: CASSARTVATEAFF.

The chain couples TRBV10-3 to TRBJ2-1, with D unresolved. This CDR3 spans 11 amino acids. Trimming removed 3 bases from V and 12 bases from J, with 9 bases in between. Per germline, CDR1 ENHRY and CDR2 SYGVKD. The CDR3 DNA is TGTGCCATCAGTGATGGGTGGGGGCAGTTCTTC. Amino acids: CAISDGWGQFF.

This chain uses TRBV6-5 with TRBJ1-2; maybe TRBD1 (6 bases). Per the germline V gene, CDR1 is MNHEY and CDR2 is SVGAGI. The CDR3 has 15 amino acids. The V end was cut by 6 bases, the J end by 0 bases, with 14 bases between. The chain's CDR3 is CASRPQGGANYGYTF. CDR3 DNA: TGTGCCAGCAGGCCACAGGGAGGGGCTAACTATGGCTACACCTTC.

This rearrangement joins TRBV21-1 to TRBJ1-1; TRBD1, as called in the table, went unchecked against the DNA. TRBV21-1 is termed a pseudogene. The CDR3 runs to 15 residues. The CDR3 nucleotides read TGTGCCAGCAGCCTCGGGACAGGGGAAGGCACTGAAGCTTTCTTT. This translates into CASSLGTGEGTEAFF.

With regard to this clone: Other nucleotide sequences in the sample specify the same CDR3. The chain is built from TRBV14 and TRBJ2-2, with TRBD1 as a possible D gene (6 bases). Trimming removed 4 bases from V and 5 bases from J, with 11 bases in between. The germline V gene encodes CDR1 SGHDN and CDR2 FVKESK. This CDR3 is built from 14 residues. The CDR3 reads CASSLQGWTGELFF. CDR3 bases: TGTGCCAGCAGCCTACAGGGATGGACCGGGGAGCTGTTTTTT.

V is TRBV4-2 and J is TRBJ2-2; 10 positions match TRBD2. CDR3 size: 16 residues. The junction had 8 bases not matched to a gene; V was cut back by 4 bases and J by 6 bases. Looked up from germline, CDR1 is LGHNA and CDR2 is YNFKEQ. CDR3 DNA sequence: TGTGCCAGCAGCCTAAATCTAGCGGGAGAAGCCGGGGAGCTGTTTTTT. Its translation is CASSLNLAGEAGELFF.

This clone was recorded a few times. The CDR3 reads CASSFVWMGRIDTQYF. The CDR3 coding sequence is TGCGCCAGCAGCTTCGTTTGGATGGGTCGGATAGATACGCAGTATTTT. The J gene is TRBJ2-3, the V gene TRBV5-1; D call uncertain. V dropped 2 bases and J dropped 5 bases, with 18 bases sitting between them. Germline values: CDR1 SGHRS, CDR2 YFSETQ. The CDR3 covers 16 residues.

The genes are TRBV13 and TRBJ2-5; D is possibly TRBD2 (5 bases). This CDR3 is built from 14 residues. The germline V and J ends were trimmed by 4 bases and 3 bases, with 12 bases remaining between them. CDR1 is PRHDT and CDR2 is FYEKMQ in the germline V gene (reference sequence). The CDR3 reads CASSWFGREETQYF. Written as DNA, the CDR3 is TGTGCCAGCAGCTGGTTTGGGCGGGAAGAGACCCAGTACTTC.

In its sample, this clone was seen a few times. The chain uses TRBV5-6 and TRBJ2-7; 8 positions agree with TRBD2. V lost 3 bases and J lost 6; bases outside the gene matches: 8. CDR1 is SGHDT and CDR2 is YYEEEE in the germline V gene. The CDR3 extends over 14 amino acids. The DNA for the CDR3 is TGTGCCAGCAGCTGGAGAAGCGGGAGAAGCGAGCAGTACTTC. Amino acids: CASSWRSGRSEQYF. Full variable domain (rest looked up from reference TRBV5-6 and TRBJ2-7): DAGVTQSPTHLIKTRGQQVTLRCSPKSGHDTVSWYQQALGQGPQFIFQYYEEEERQRGNFPDRFSGHQFPNYSSELNVNALLLGDSALYLCASSWRSGRSEQYFGPGTRLTVT.

The chain recombines TRBV2 with TRBJ2-2; the D is unclear. Per germline, CDR1 SNHLY and CDR2 FYNNEI. CDR3 size: 13 residues. Deletions cut 7 bases from V and 6 bases from J, with 12 bases between. The CDR3 sequence is CASNLITAGELFF. The CDR3, as DNA: TGTGCCAGCAACCTAATAACTGCCGGGGAGCTGTTTTTT.

This clone occurred a few times. The genes are TRBV11-2 and TRBJ1-2; D gene ambiguous. The CDR3 has 15 amino acids. Trimming left V 0 bases short and J 3 bases short, with 11 bases between. The germline V gene has CDR1 SGHAT and CDR2 FQNNGV. The CDR3 DNA reads TGTGCCAGCAGCTTAGATCGGGGTCTCGACTATGGCTACACCTTC. Its translation is CASSLDRGLDYGYTF.

This clone was recorded only once. The chain uses TRBV11-2 and TRBJ1-2; a possible D gene is TRBD1 (5 bases). This CDR3 region has 16 residues. V gave up 1 base and J gave up 1 base, with 13 bases separating them. The germline gives CDR1 SGHAT, CDR2 FQNNGV. The CDR3 DNA is TGTGCCAGCAGCTTAGGGGGCCCTTTCCTTAACTATGGCTACACCTTC. It codes for CASSLGGPFLNYGYTF.

V is TRBV28 and J is TRBJ1-5, with D maybe TRBD1 (6 bases). Trimming took off 2 bases at V and 7 bases at J, with 15 bases between the two ends. Germline-derived CDR1 and CDR2 are MDHEN and SYDVKM. The CDR3 extends over 15 amino acids. CDR3 amino acids: CASSLGTGSRQPQHF. The CDR3 DNA reads as TGTGCCAGCAGTTTAGGTACAGGGTCTCGGCAGCCCCAGCATTTT.

This chain uses TRBV7-2 with TRBJ1-4; 8 positions agree with TRBD1. Germline CDR1 and CDR2: SGHTA and FQGNSA. The CDR3 has 17 residues. Germline trimming cut 2 bases from V and 2 bases from J; bases unmatched to any gene: 7. The CDR3 loop reads CASSLFQGAQTNEKLFF. Here the CDR3 DNA reads TGTGCCAGCAGCTTATTTCAGGGGGCGCAGACTAATGAAAAACTGTTTTTT.

This clone was counted a few times. The rearrangement links TRBV5-1 to TRBJ1-1; D not certain. Germline lookup yields CDR1 SGHRS and CDR2 YFSETQ. The length of the CDR3 is 16 residues. V was pared by 3 bases and J by 0 bases, with 15 bases between. The CDR3 nucleotides are TGCGCCAGCAGCTACCTGAAATCAGCCCTGAACACTGAAGCTTTCTTT. Its protein is CASSYLKSALNTEAFF. The variable domain in full, with the rest retrieved from reference TRBV5-1 and TRBJ1-1, is KAGVTQTPRYLIKTRGQQVTLSCSPISGHRSVSWYQQTPGQGLQFLFEYFSETQRNKGNFPGRFSGRQFSNSRSEMNVSTLELGDSALYLCASSYLKSALNTEAFFGQGTRLTVV.

The rearrangement uses TRBV28 and TRBJ2-7, with D possibly being TRBD1 or TRBD2 (5 bases each). Germline CDR1 reads MDHEN; CDR2 reads SYDVKM. V gave up 4 bases and J gave up 1 base, with 14 bases separating them. This CDR3 contains 15 residues. The DNA for the CDR3 is TGTGCCAGCAGTTCCCCGAGGGGCTTTTCCTACGAGCAGTACTTC. Amino acid sequence: CASSSPRGFSYEQYF.

This chain connects TRBV11-2 to TRBJ1-3; D unresolved. The CDR3 covers 18 residues. Germline lookup yields CDR1 SGHAT and CDR2 FQNNGV. V was cut by 5 bases and J by 1 base, with 21 bases left in between. CDR3 coding DNA: TGTGCCAGCAGCCCTACCGTGGTCTTTTCCAAATCTGGAAACACCATATATTTT. This sequence encodes CASSPTVVFSKSGNTIYF.

In its sample, this clone was seen once. The chain employs TRBV4-2 and TRBJ2-7, with D maybe TRBD1 (6 bases). This CDR3 comprises 14 residues. V lost 0 bases and J 4 bases, leaving 10 bases between the germline ends. Germline CDR1 reads LGHNA; CDR2 reads YNFKEQ. DNA for the CDR3: TGTGCCAGCAGCCAAGACAGGGGATTATACGAGCAGTACTTC. Residues: CASSQDRGLYEQYF.

This clone was seen more than once but under ten times. The rearrangement joins TRBV18 to TRBJ1-1, with D tentatively TRBD1 (5 bases). The CDR3 length is 14 residues. Trimming left V 2 bases short and J 7 bases short, with 14 bases between. Germline assignment: CDR1 KGHSH and CDR2 LQKENI. CDR3 nucleotides: TGTGCCAGCTCACCAAATCCGGGACCGAATGAAGCTTTCTTT. Encoded protein: CASSPNPGPNEAFF.

This clone has only a few counts. J is TRBJ2-7 and V is TRBV7-2; 10 nucleotides agree with TRBD2. Trimming at V came to 4 bases and at J to 0 bases, leaving 6 bases not matched to a gene. CDR1 and CDR2 from the germline V gene are SGHTA and FQGNSA. The CDR3 has 16 amino acids. The CDR3 coding sequence is TGTGCCAGCAGCTCTCGAACTAGCGGGATCTCCTACGAGCAGTACTTC. The encoded protein is CASSSRTSGISYEQYF.

The CDR3 is CASSIRTSRDAGANVLTF. As DNA, the CDR3 is TGTGCCAGTAGTATTCGGACGAGTCGGGATGCTGGGGCCAACGTCCTGACTTTC. The chain joins TRBV19 to TRBJ2-6, with D possibly matching TRBD2 (5 bases). Looked up from germline, CDR1 is LNHDA and CDR2 is SQIVND (reference sequence). CDR3 length: 18 residues. The V and J ends lost 3 bases and 2 bases respectively, with 17 bases between them.

The V gene is TRBV10-1, the J gene TRBJ1-5, with D uncertain. This CDR3 contains 15 residues. Per germline, CDR1 WNHNN and CDR2 SYGVQD (reference sequence). V lost 3 bases, J lost 9 bases, and 18 bases lay in between. CDR3 DNA sequence: TGCGCCAGCAGTGATCGGAAAGTTGGTGGTCGGCCCCAGCATTTT. Protein sequence: CASSDRKVGGRPQHF.

The genes are TRBV25-1 and TRBJ2-7, with D unresolved. Trimming left V 3 bases short and J 5 bases short, with 17 bases between. This CDR3 comprises 15 residues. The germline CDR1 and CDR2 sequences are MGHDK and SYGVNS. Here the CDR3 reads CASSDTQTVKHEQYF. CDR3 in DNA: TGTGCCAGCAGTGATACACAGACTGTAAAGCACGAGCAGTACTTC.